The source of this T cell receptor (beta chain) is a study of blood T cell repertoires in COVID-19. Libraries were prepared by immunoSEQ multiplex PCR; TCRdb keeps only in-frame clonotypes and omits some of them. The table includes some 200,000 clones, 84% detected once. Sequencing input: peripheral blood. This receptor was obtained from a woman of 80 years or more with COVID-19, enrolled during active disease.

CDR3 in DNA: TGTGCCAGCAAGGACAGCAACACCGGGGAGCTGTTTTTT. Translated: CASKDSNTGELFF. The chain joins TRBV7-3 to TRBJ2-2; the D gene is possibly TRBD1 (6 bases). Trimming removed 7 bases at V and 2 bases at J, with 8 bases between. The CDR3 consists of 13 residues. Germline V CDR1 and CDR2: SGHTA, FQGTGA.